This T cell receptor (beta chain) is from a study of blood T cell repertoires in COVID-19. About the research overall: Italy, Spain and the United States were the sources of the convalescent and acute COVID-19 samples.

TCRdb keeps only in-frame clones here, not all; method: immunoSEQ multiplex PCR. The sample lists 150,000 to 200,000 clones, about 74% seen once, with less than 3% in the top ten. The germline CDR1 and CDR2 sequences are LGHNA and YSLEER. V shed 3 bases and J shed 2 bases, with 12 bases lying between them. The CDR3 runs to 15 residues. The sequence was obtained from a woman of 80 years or more with acute or convalescent COVID-19. The sample consisted of peripheral blood. The chain couples TRBV4-3 to TRBJ2-3; D is perhaps TRBD2 (6 bases). CDR3 sequence (DNA): TGCGCCAGCAGCCAGCGGGGTGGTAACACAGATACGCAGTATTTT. Residues: CASSQRGGNTDTQYF.